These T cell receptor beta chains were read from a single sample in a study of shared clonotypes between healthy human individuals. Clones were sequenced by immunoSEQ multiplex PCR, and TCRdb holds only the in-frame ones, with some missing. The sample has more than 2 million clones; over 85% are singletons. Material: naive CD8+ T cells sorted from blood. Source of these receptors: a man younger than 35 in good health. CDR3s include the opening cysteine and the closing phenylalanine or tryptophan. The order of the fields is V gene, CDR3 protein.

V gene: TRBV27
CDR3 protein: CASSGLLAGGFYEQYF

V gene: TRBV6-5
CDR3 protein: CASSPAGVGEQYF

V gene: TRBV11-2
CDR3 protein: CASRLDSYGLGTDTQYF

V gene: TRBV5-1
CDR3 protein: CASSSDRGPYEQYF

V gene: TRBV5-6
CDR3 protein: CASTMTGTQETQYF

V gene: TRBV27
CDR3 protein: CASSFTANYGYTF

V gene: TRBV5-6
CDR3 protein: CASSTGTFEYF

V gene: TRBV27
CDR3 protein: CASSSRVEGPNTGELFF

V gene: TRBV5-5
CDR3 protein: CASSLDVMETQYF

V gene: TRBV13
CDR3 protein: CASSFHGQDYEQYF

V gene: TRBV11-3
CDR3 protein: CASSLESPLAGAVNEQFF

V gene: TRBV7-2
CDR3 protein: CASSLVLQDNEQFF

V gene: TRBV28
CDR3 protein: CASTPRHRAGQPQHF